This TCR beta chain originates from a study of technical replicates of blood from a handful of donors. Here immunoSEQ multiplex PCR was the method, and the copy in TCRdb shows in-frame clones only, minus some. This sample has over 10,000 clones, with 92% found just once. In germline, CDR1 is SGHRS, CDR2 YFSETQ. V was shortened by 4 bases and J by 6 bases, with 23 bases between the two germline ends. The CDR3 loop spans 16 amino acids. This rearrangement joins TRBV5-1 to TRBJ2-7; D is possibly TRBD2 (7 bases). This TCR derives from a human donor in good health. Sequencing input: PBMCs. The CDR3 DNA reads as TGCGCCAGCAGCCCGGGATCTCGGGGGGCTGTGTCCGAGCAGTACTTC. This codes for CASSPGSRGAVSEQYF.